The sequence of this TCR beta chain was determined in a study of blood T cell repertoires in COVID-19. Assay used: immunoSEQ multiplex PCR; TCRdb lists only in-frame clones, some missing. The table includes around 130,000 clones, just under 85% detected once. Everyone who took part was roughly 18 to 89 years old, and they came from about two dozen US areas. The CDR3 totals 15 residues. V shed 3 bases, J shed 9 bases, and the junction held 10 bases outside the gene matches. CDR1 LGHNT and CDR2 FRNRAP come from the germline V gene. Sequenced sample: PBMCs or T cells enriched from blood (not recorded which). V and J are TRBV12-5 and TRBJ2-1; 8 bases agree with TRBD2. The TCR originated in a woman in her fifties or sixties with acute COVID-19. The CDR3 loop reads CASGFLGRALVEQFF. DNA for the CDR3: TGTGCTAGTGGTTTCCTCGGGAGGGCTTTGGTTGAGCAGTTCTTC. Full variable domain (missing parts from reference TRBV12-5 and TRBJ2-1): DARVTQTPRHKVTEMGQEVTMRCQPILGHNTVFWYRQTMMQGLELLAYFRNRAPLDDSGMPKDRFSAEMPDATLATLKIQPSEPRDSAVYFCASGFLGRALVEQFFGPGTRLTVL.